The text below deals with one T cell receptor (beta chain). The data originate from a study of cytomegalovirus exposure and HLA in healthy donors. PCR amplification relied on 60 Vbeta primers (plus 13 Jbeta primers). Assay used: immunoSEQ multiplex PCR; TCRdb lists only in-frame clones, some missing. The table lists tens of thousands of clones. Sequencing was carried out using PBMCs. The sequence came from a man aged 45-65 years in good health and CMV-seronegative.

This chain's CDR3 is CASSLSVGLAGYNEQFF. The CDR3 DNA reads as TGTGCCAGCAGCTTAAGCGTGGGACTAGCGGGGTACAATGAGCAGTTCTTC. V usage is TRBV7-3 and J usage is TRBJ2-1; 13 bases align to TRBD2. In germline, CDR1 is SGHTA, CDR2 FQGTGA. V trimming: 1 base; J trimming: 4 bases; junction bases outside the gene matches: 4. The CDR3 runs 17 residues.